The rows below give T cell receptor beta chains drawn from one sample of a study of T cell responses to AZD1222 COVID-19 vaccine. Sequencing was performed with immunoSEQ multiplex PCR; in TCRdb, only in-frame clones are kept and a portion is missing. This table holds 130,000 to 150,000 clones, around 83% found once. The sequencing used peripheral blood, collected on day 0 of MenACWY control vaccination. All receptors derive from an adult in good health. Both conserved end residues are part of each CDR3. A D gene is named only where the DNA matches it firmly. The size field is filled for only some rows; it gives once, few, many or a size class.

DNA: TGCGCCAGCAGCCCCCGACCAGACACCGGGGAGCTGTTTTTT; CDR3: CASSPRPDTGELFF; size: -; D: -; length: 14; V: TRBV5-1; J: TRBJ2-2
DNA: TGTGCCAGCAGCTCTCAGGGGAGCTCCTATAATTCACCCCTCCATTTT; CDR3: CASSSQGSSYNSPLHF; size: -; D: -; length: 16; V: TRBV7-6; J: TRBJ1-6
DNA: TGTGCCAGCAGCTTAGAGGGGGCTAGTTCACCCCTCCACTTT; CDR3: CASSLEGASSPLHF; size: -; D: TRBD1; length: 14; V: TRBV7-9; J: TRBJ1-6
DNA: TGTGCCAGCAGTTTAAGGGGGGGGGTTGGCAATGAGCAGTTCTTC; CDR3: CASSLRGGVGNEQFF; size: -; D: -; length: 15; V: TRBV27; J: TRBJ2-1
DNA: TGTGCCAGCAGTACGGTGGGGGGACAGAACTATGGCTACACCTTC; CDR3: CASSTVGGQNYGYTF; size: -; D: TRBD1; length: 15; V: TRBV5-6; J: TRBJ1-2
DNA: TGTGCCAGCAGCTTGGGGCTGGAAGGGGAGACCCAGTACTTC; CDR3: CASSLGLEGETQYF; size: -; D: -; length: 14; V: TRBV5-4; J: TRBJ2-5
DNA: TGTGCCAGCAGCCCGGGGGCGGTTAATGAAAAACTGTTTTTT; CDR3: CASSPGAVNEKLFF; size: -; D: -; length: 14; V: TRBV7-9; J: TRBJ1-4
DNA: TGTGCCACCAGCAGAGGGGGTAACACTGAAGCTTTCTTT; CDR3: CATSRGGNTEAFF; size: -; D: -; length: 13; V: TRBV15; J: TRBJ1-1
DNA: TGCGCCAGCAGCTCCGGGACAGGTCCCAATGAGCAGTTCTTC; CDR3: CASSSGTGPNEQFF; size: few; D: TRBD1; length: 14; V: TRBV5-1; J: TRBJ2-1
DNA: TGTGCCAGCAGTTTCTCAGGGGGAATTGGTTATGGCTACACCTTC; CDR3: CASSFSGGIGYGYTF; size: -; D: TRBD1; length: 15; V: TRBV28; J: TRBJ1-2
DNA: TGTGCCAGCAGTAGTTGGTCTATCCAAAATTCACCCCTCCACTTT; CDR3: CASSSWSIQNSPLHF; size: -; D: -; length: 15; V: TRBV27; J: TRBJ1-6
DNA: TGTGCCAGCAGGAGACAGGGGGGGAATGAAAAACTGTTTTTT; CDR3: CASRRQGGNEKLFF; size: -; D: TRBD1; length: 14; V: TRBV28; J: TRBJ1-4
DNA: TGTGCCAGCAGTGTTTGGCGACAGTCTAATTCACCCCTCCACTTT; CDR3: CASSVWRQSNSPLHF; size: many; D: -; length: 15; V: TRBV2; J: TRBJ1-6
DNA: TGTGCCAGCAGCCAAGAACCACTAGCGGGATTCGAGCAGTACTTC; CDR3: CASSQEPLAGFEQYF; size: -; D: TRBD2; length: 15; V: TRBV3-1/TRBV3-2; J: TRBJ2-7
DNA: TGCAGCGTCTCTGACGGGACTTATGGCTACACCTTC; CDR3: CSVSDGTYGYTF; size: -; D: -; length: 12; V: TRBV29-1; J: TRBJ1-2
DNA: TGTGCCAGTAGTACCCGGGGACAGGGGTTCCTCCAACGCGAGCAGTACTTC; CDR3: CASSTRGQGFLQREQYF; size: -; D: TRBD1; length: 17; V: TRBV19; J: TRBJ2-7
DNA: TGTGCCAGCAGGTCACAGGGGGTTAACGAGCAGTACTTC; CDR3: CASRSQGVNEQYF; size: -; D: TRBD1; length: 13; V: TRBV12-3/TRBV12-4; J: TRBJ2-7
DNA: TGCGCCAGCAGCCAGCCAGGGAGCTCTGGAAACACCATATATTTT; CDR3: CASSQPGSSGNTIYF; size: few; D: -; length: 15; V: TRBV4-1; J: TRBJ1-3
DNA: TGTGCCAGCAGCCAAGTGGACGTCTATGGCTACACCTTC; CDR3: CASSQVDVYGYTF; size: -; D: -; length: 13; V: TRBV3-1/TRBV3-2; J: TRBJ1-2
DNA: TGTGCCAGCTCACCAAACCGACAGACAACTAATGAAAAACTGTTTTTT; CDR3: CASSPNRQTTNEKLFF; size: -; D: -; length: 16; V: TRBV18; J: TRBJ1-4
DNA: TGTGCCTGGAGTGTACAGAGAAATCAGCCCCAGCATTTT; CDR3: CAWSVQRNQPQHF; size: -; D: -; length: 13; V: TRBV30; J: TRBJ1-5
DNA: TGTGCCAGCAGTTTGCCGACAGGATCTAATGAAAAACTGTTTTTT; CDR3: CASSLPTGSNEKLFF; size: -; D: -; length: 15; V: TRBV28; J: TRBJ1-4
DNA: TGTGCCAGCAGCTCACCAGGGGGGTTAGTCTATGGCTACACCTTC; CDR3: CASSSPGGLVYGYTF; size: -; D: TRBD1; length: 15; V: TRBV7-9; J: TRBJ1-2
DNA: TGTGCCAGCAGTAACAGGGAACGATTCTATGGCTACACCTTC; CDR3: CASSNRERFYGYTF; size: -; D: -; length: 14; V: TRBV6-5; J: TRBJ1-2
DNA: TGCAGCGTTCAGACATCAGGGTTGACTAATGAAAAACTGTTTTTT; CDR3: CSVQTSGLTNEKLFF; size: -; D: -; length: 15; V: TRBV29-1; J: TRBJ1-4
DNA: TGTGCCAGCAACGAGGGAGGAGGGGACTATGGCTACACCTTC; CDR3: CASNEGGGDYGYTF; size: -; D: -; length: 14; V: TRBV9; J: TRBJ1-2
DNA: TGTGCCAGCAGTTTGTGGGGTGGTGACACCATATATTTT; CDR3: CASSLWGGDTIYF; size: -; D: -; length: 13; V: TRBV12-3/TRBV12-4; J: TRBJ1-3
DNA: TGTGCCAGCAGTAATATCCATCTGGATCAGCCCCAGCATTTT; CDR3: CASSNIHLDQPQHF; size: -; D: -; length: 14; V: TRBV6-5; J: TRBJ1-5
DNA: TGCGCCAGCAGCCAACTTATTGGGGCCAACGTCCTGACTTTC; CDR3: CASSQLIGANVLTF; size: -; D: -; length: 14; V: TRBV4-1; J: TRBJ2-6
DNA: TGTGCCAGCAGCTTAGCCGGGTCAGGGAGACAACTAAGGAATGAAAAACTGTTTTTT; CDR3: CASSLAGSGRQLRNEKLFF; size: few; D: -; length: 19; V: TRBV7-2; J: TRBJ1-4
DNA: TGTGCCAGCTCACCGGACGGCTCGGGCTATGGCTACACCTTC; CDR3: CASSPDGSGYGYTF; size: -; D: -; length: 14; V: TRBV18; J: TRBJ1-2
DNA: TGTGCCAGCAGCTTCAGACAGGGTAGTGGGGGAACTGAAGCTTTCTTT; CDR3: CASSFRQGSGGTEAFF; size: -; D: TRBD1; length: 16; V: TRBV7-2; J: TRBJ1-1
DNA: TGCGCCAGCAGCTTCGCAGGGGACACTGAAGCTTTCTTT; CDR3: CASSFAGDTEAFF; size: -; D: -; length: 13; V: TRBV5-1; J: TRBJ1-1
DNA: TGTGCCATCATTAGTAGGACAGGGGGTGGCTACACCTTC; CDR3: CAIISRTGGGYTF; size: -; D: TRBD1; length: 13; V: TRBV12-3/TRBV12-4; J: TRBJ1-2
DNA: TGTGCCAGTAGCAAAGGGTCCCCCAGGGATCAGCCCCAGCATTTT; CDR3: CASSKGSPRDQPQHF; size: once; D: -; length: 15; V: TRBV19; J: TRBJ1-5
DNA: TGTGCCAGCAGTTACGGGGGAGCAACTAATGAAAAACTGTTTTTT; CDR3: CASSYGGATNEKLFF; size: few; D: -; length: 15; V: TRBV6-2/TRBV6-3; J: TRBJ1-4
DNA: TGTGCCAGCAGCGTCTACGGGACAGCTCCCTACAATGAGCAGTTCTTC; CDR3: CASSVYGTAPYNEQFF; size: -; D: TRBD1; length: 16; V: TRBV9; J: TRBJ2-1
DNA: TGCGCCAGCAGCGCGTATCCCCCGGGACCGAACACTGAAGCTTTCTTT; CDR3: CASSAYPPGPNTEAFF; size: -; D: -; length: 16; V: TRBV5-1; J: TRBJ1-1
DNA: TGTGCCAGCAGCCAAGATCCCGAGAACACTGAAGCTTTCTTT; CDR3: CASSQDPENTEAFF; size: -; D: -; length: 14; V: TRBV4-2; J: TRBJ1-1
DNA: TGCGCCAGCAGCCAGTCCCCCAGGGCCTACACAGATACGCAGTATTTT; CDR3: CASSQSPRAYTDTQYF; size: -; D: -; length: 16; V: TRBV4-1; J: TRBJ2-3
DNA: TGTGCCAGTAGTCCCCCGGGGGTGGGAGCTTTCTTT; CDR3: CASSPPGVGAFF; size: -; D: -; length: 12; V: TRBV19; J: TRBJ1-1